The 22 T cell receptor beta chains below all came from one sample that was sequenced in a study of blood T cells in healthy people across ages. A J-beta primer mix and a sample-barcoded 5' primer were used in a second PCR of roughly 7 to 12 cycles. TCRdb fed the 5' RACE reads into MiXCR, producing one record per CDR3 protein. The sample gives about 1.5 million distinct CDR3 sequences, roughly 43% of which show up once; over 3.5% is in the top ten. The sample was blood. The receptor source for this set is a woman aged 18-29 years in good health.

The V gene is TRBV6-5, the J gene TRBJ2-1; no definite D call. The length of the CDR3 is 14 residues. V was cut by 2 bases and J by 4 bases, with 9 bases left in between. Germline V lookup: CDR1 MNHEY, CDR2 SVGAGI. The DNA of the CDR3 is TGTGCCAGCAGTTACGCGGCCATTTACAATGAGCAGTTCTTC. Translation gives CASSYAAIYNEQFF.

This clonotype was detected only a few times. The chain uses TRBV12-3 or TRBV12-4 and TRBJ2-5; D not certain. V gave up 1 base and J gave up 0 bases, with 9 bases separating them. There are 15 residues in the CDR3. Written as DNA, the CDR3 is TGTGCCAGCAGTTTAGGGGCCCTGGACCAAGAGACCCAGTACTTC. Protein sequence: CASSLGALDQETQYF.

The chain carries TRBV25-1 and TRBJ2-4; a weak D match, TRBD2 (5 bases). The germline gives CDR1 MGHDK, CDR2 SYGVNS. Trimming removed 5 bases at V and 2 bases at J, with 13 bases between. The CDR3 contains 15 residues. The CDR3 loop reads CASSHPSSTKNIQYF. CDR3 in DNA: TGTGCCAGCAGTCATCCTAGCTCGACCAAAAACATTCAGTACTTC.

The rearrangement joins TRBV20-1 to TRBJ1-5; D not certain. This CDR3 has 14 residues. Between the trimmed V and J ends, which lost 0 bases and 5 bases, there was a span of 11 bases. Germline loops: CDR1 DFQATT, CDR2 SNEGSKA (reference sequence). CDR3 coding DNA: TGCAGTGCTAGAGATAGGAAGGGATATCAGCCCCAGCATTTT. Protein: CSARDRKGYQPQHF.

With respect to this clonotype: A junction end diverges from the germline sequence, so it may reflect a read error. The rearrangement joins TRBV6-2 or TRBV6-3 to TRBJ2-3; 7 bases agree with TRBD1. This CDR3 comprises 14 residues. Germline lookup yields CDR1 MNHEY and CDR2 SVGEGT. The CDR3 nucleotides read TGTACCAGCAGTTCGGACAGGTTCGGAGATACGCAGTATTTT. Protein sequence: CTSSSDRFGDTQYF.

V gene TRBV20-1 combines with J gene TRBJ2-1, with 8 bases that match TRBD2. The CDR3 extends over 20 amino acids. Germline lookup yields CDR1 DFQATT and CDR2 SNEGSKA (reference sequence). V shed 3 bases, J shed 9 bases, and the junction held 28 bases outside the gene matches. The CDR3 is CSARTPLGLAGMGQSGEQFF. The CDR3 coding sequence is TGCAGTGCTAGGACCCCCCTCGGGCTAGCGGGTATGGGACAATCGGGTGAGCAGTTCTTC.

On this clonotype itself: A much bigger clone sits one base away, suggesting this may be a read error. This chain uses TRBV12-3 or TRBV12-4 with TRBJ2-5; 8 bases line up with TRBD2. This CDR3 region has 14 residues. CDR3 amino acids: CTSSLVAGYETQYF. The CDR3 DNA reads as TGTACCAGCAGTTTAGTAGCGGGGTACGAGACCCAGTACTTC.

A few counts support this clonotype. The chain uses TRBV7-2 and TRBJ2-5; D gene uncertain. The germline V gene has CDR1 SGHTA and CDR2 FQGNSA. V was shortened by 4 bases and J by 2 bases, with 11 bases between the two germline ends. The CDR3 consists of 14 residues. CDR3 in amino acids: CASSSRRKQETQYF. For the CDR3, the DNA is TGTGCCAGCAGCTCCCGACGGAAACAAGAGACCCAGTACTTC.

This clonotype has just one count. The chain has TRBV12-3 or TRBV12-4 and TRBJ1-5; 7 bases align to TRBD1. CDR3 size: 13 residues. V lost 5 bases and J lost 11; bases outside the gene matches: 9. The DNA of the CDR3 is TGTGCCAGCAGTCTCAGACAGGGAAGATCCCAGCATTTT. This gives the protein CASSLRQGRSQHF.

The rearrangement links TRBV4-3 to TRBJ1-5; TRBD1 is a possible D gene (5 bases). The CDR3 has 13 residues. Per the germline V gene, CDR1 is LGHNA and CDR2 is YSLEER. The V gene lost 3 bases and the J gene lost 6 bases, with 9 bases spanning the gap. The CDR3 loop reads CASSQRGSQPQHF. CDR3 nucleotides: TGCGCCAGCAGCCAGAGGGGCAGTCAGCCCCAGCATTTT.

V gene TRBV12-3 or TRBV12-4 combines with J gene TRBJ1-2; 7 bases map to TRBD1. This CDR3 spans 14 amino acids. With 6 bases clipped from V and 5 bases from J, the junction kept 9 bases outside the gene matches. The CDR3 sequence: CASSHLTGRYGYTF. The CDR3 region has the DNA TGTGCCAGCAGCCACTTGACAGGGAGATATGGCTACACCTTC.

The rearrangement uses TRBV27 and TRBJ2-6; D not resolved. Deletions cut 3 bases from V and 0 bases from J, with 12 bases between. CDR1 is MNHEY, CDR2 SMNVEV, per germline (reference sequence). This CDR3 spans 17 amino acids. The CDR3 reads CASSLFSVYSGANVLTF. In DNA form, the CDR3 reads TGTGCCAGCAGTTTGTTCAGCGTCTACTCTGGGGCCAACGTCCTGACTTTC.

Only a few counts were recorded for this clonotype. The chain recombines TRBV5-6 with TRBJ1-2; D ambiguous. V was shortened by 4 bases and J by 1 base, with 14 bases between the two germline ends. Germline CDR1 SGHDT, CDR2 YYEEEE. The CDR3 length is 15 residues. The CDR3 coding sequence is TGTGCCAGCAGCCCCTGGGCCCGACATAACTATGGCTACACCTTC. This encodes CASSPWARHNYGYTF.

This clonotype has a handful of counts. The rearrangement links TRBV27 to TRBJ2-7, with 10 bases that match TRBD2. V was pared by 5 bases and J by 3 bases, with 4 bases of the junction left unmatched. From germline, CDR1 is MNHEY and CDR2 SMNVEV (reference sequence). This CDR3 is 14 amino acids long. The CDR3 nucleotides are TGTGCCAGCAGTCTTTGGACTAGCGGCTACGAGCAGTACTTC. Amino acid sequence: CASSLWTSGYEQYF.

This chain joins TRBV5-5 and TRBJ2-3; D possibly matches TRBD1 or TRBD2 (5 bases each). The CDR3 runs 17 residues. The V end lost 4 bases, the J end lost 2 bases, and 20 bases lay between the germline ends. The germline CDR1 and CDR2 sequences are SGHKS and YYEKEE (reference sequence). CDR3 protein: CASSPIRGPAATDTQYF. The CDR3 coding sequence is TGTGCCAGCAGCCCTATCCGGGGACCCGCTGCCACAGATACGCAGTATTTT. Looking up the rest from reference TRBV5-5 and TRBJ2-3 gives the full variable domain: DAGVTQSPTHLIKTRGQQVTLRCSPISGHKSVSWYQQVLGQGPQFIFQYYEKEERGRGNFPDRFSARQFPNYSSELNVNALLLGDSALYLCASSPIRGPAATDTQYFGPGTRLTVL.

This clonotype was counted ten times or more. The gene calls are TRBV9 and TRBJ2-1; 7 bases are shared with TRBD2. The CDR3 has 20 amino acids. Germline V gene data show CDR1 as SGDLS and CDR2 as YYNGEE. The V segment lost 4 bases and the J segment 4 bases; nucleotides outside the gene matches: 23. The CDR3 DNA reads TGTGCCAGCAGCCCGAGCCTCCAGGGATGGGCTAGCGGAAGATACAATGAGCAGTTCTTC. As protein: CASSPSLQGWASGRYNEQFF.

This clonotype was found many times. The chain uses TRBV12-3 or TRBV12-4 and TRBJ2-1; D unclear. The DNA end favors TRBJ2-7, so the J call may be wrong. The CDR3 runs to 11 residues. The CDR3 is CASSPYNEQYF. In DNA form, the CDR3 reads TGTGCCAGCAGCCCTTACAATGAGCAGTACTTC.

The V and J genes are TRBV29-1 and TRBJ2-7; D unclear. Per the germline V gene, CDR1 is SQVTM and CDR2 is ANQGSEA. Trimming left V 0 bases short and J 6 bases short, with 15 bases between. This CDR3 has 14 residues. CDR3 sequence: CSVEDSQRLSEQYF. CDR3 coding DNA: TGCAGCGTTGAAGATTCCCAGAGGTTAAGCGAGCAGTACTTC.

This clonotype was picked up a small number of times. This rearrangement joins TRBV20-1 to TRBJ1-1; 8 bases match TRBD1. Germline lookup yields CDR1 DFQATT and CDR2 SNEGSKA (reference sequence). Unmatched junction bases numbered 9, after V lost 0 bases and J lost 0 bases. The length of the CDR3 is 17 residues. The DNA of the CDR3 is TGCAGTGCTAGAGACCCCGGACAGGGCAGGGTGAACACTGAAGCTTTCTTT. It yields the protein CSARDPGQGRVNTEAFF.

V is TRBV15 and J is TRBJ2-7; D might be TRBD1 or TRBD2, each matching 6 bases. The J call may be wrong; the DNA end is better matched by TRBJ2-5. The CDR3 spans 17 residues. Germline V gives CDR1 LNHNV, CDR2 YYDKDF (reference sequence). This CDR3 reads CATSRFQGTGSQETQYF. CDR3 DNA: TGTGCCACCAGCAGATTCCAGGGGACTGGATCCCAAGAGACCCAGTACTTC.

The chain combines TRBV12-3 or TRBV12-4 with TRBJ2-1, with 8 nucleotides matching TRBD2. The J segment lost 6 bases and the V segment lost 2 bases, leaving 9 bases of the junction unmatched. The CDR3 has 16 amino acids. CDR3 bases: TGTGCCAGCAGTTTATTTTCGGGACTAGACCTCAATGAGCAGTTCTTC. This encodes CASSLFSGLDLNEQFF.

The chain couples TRBV15 to TRBJ1-4; D not resolved. The CDR3 consists of 16 residues. Per germline, CDR1 LNHNV and CDR2 YYDKDF (reference sequence). V was clipped by 0 bases and J by 0 bases, with 8 bases between them. The CDR3 sequence is CATSRDSATTNEKLFF. The CDR3 DNA sequence: TGTGCCACCAGCAGAGACAGCGCCACAACTAATGAAAAACTGTTTTTT.